Below are 10 T cell receptor beta chains sequenced from a single sample in a study of blood T cell repertoires in COVID-19 (dated by TCRdb to the early 2020s). The library was obtained by the immunoSEQ multiplex PCR assay. Sourced from immuneACCESS, this table was stored by TCRdb with only in-frame sequences that have V and J called. A share of the clones is absent; for the studies checked, an unresolved V gene accounts for under half, and the remainder has no known explanation. The table for this sample lists 200,000 to 250,000 clones; approximately 86% of them were counted only once. 1.5% of the sample comes from the top ten. Sequenced: peripheral blood. The origin of the receptors is a man aged 18-30 years with active or convalescent COVID-19.

The V call is TRBV6-1, the J call TRBJ2-3; D gene unclear. V was shortened by 2 bases and J by 1 base, with 4 bases between the two germline ends. The CDR3 has 13 amino acids. CDR1 and CDR2 (germline): MNHNS, SASEGT. The CDR3 is CASSELGTDTQYF. DNA for the CDR3: TGTGCCAGCAGTGAACTAGGCACAGATACGCAGTATTTT.

This clone was counted once. The J gene is TRBJ1-6, the V gene TRBV28; TRBD1 is a possible D gene (5 bases). The CDR3 consists of 16 residues. The V end lost 6 bases, the J end lost 5 bases, and 17 bases lay between the germline ends. Germline V gene lookup returns CDR1 MDHEN and CDR2 SYDVKM. The CDR3 loop reads CASRLTGRTNNSPLHF. The CDR3 region has the DNA TGTGCCAGCAGACTGACCGGCCGGACAAATAATTCACCCCTCCACTTT.

This clone was seen just once. This chain links TRBV30 with TRBJ2-5; D is ambiguous. The CDR3 is 13 amino acids. Germline V gene sequence: CDR1 GTSNPN, CDR2 SVGIG (reference sequence). V dropped 4 bases and J dropped 2 bases, with 11 bases sitting between them. The CDR3 nucleotides are TGTGCCTGGATGCGGTCCCAGCAAGAGACCCAGTACTTC. This sequence encodes CAWMRSQQETQYF.

This sequence joins TRBV5-1 and TRBJ2-1; 8 bases agree with TRBD2. CDR3 length: 15 amino acids. V was clipped by 0 bases and J by 9 bases; unmatched bases: 8. CDR1 SGHRS and CDR2 YFSETQ come from the germline V gene. Here the CDR3 reads CASSLALAGIGEQFF. In DNA form, the CDR3 reads TGCGCCAGCAGCTTGGCATTAGCGGGAATTGGTGAGCAGTTCTTC.

V gene TRBV9 combines with J gene TRBJ2-3; 12 nucleotides match TRBD2. The CDR3 covers 16 residues. Germline trimming cut 3 bases from V and 2 bases from J; bases unmatched to any gene: 4. Germline V gene sequence: CDR1 SGDLS, CDR2 YYNGEE. CDR3 in amino acids: CASSAGLAGSTDTQYF. In nucleotides, the CDR3 is TGTGCCAGCAGCGCGGGACTAGCGGGCTCCACAGATACGCAGTATTTT.

The chain has TRBV19 and TRBJ2-1, with TRBD2 identical over 9 bases. V shed 3 bases and J 8 bases; nucleotides not matched to a gene: 8. Germline values: CDR1 LNHDA, CDR2 SQIVND (reference sequence). The CDR3 is 15 residues long. Here the CDR3 DNA reads TGTGCCAGTAGTATTGAGCGGGAGGTTTCCTATGAGCAGTTCTTC. Protein: CASSIEREVSYEQFF.

The V and J genes are TRBV7-2 and TRBJ2-7; D unclear. Germline V CDR1 and CDR2: SGHTA, FQGNSA. Deletions cut 6 bases from V and 0 bases from J, with 15 bases between. The CDR3 is 15 amino acids. In DNA form, the CDR3 reads TGTGCCAGCAGTACAGCAGCCCTCAACTCCTACGAGCAGTACTTC. Amino acids: CASSTAALNSYEQYF.

This chain connects TRBV29-1 to TRBJ1-1, with TRBD1 matching over 8 bases. Looked up from germline, CDR1 is SQVTM and CDR2 is ANQGSEA. The CDR3 is made up of 12 amino acids. The ends lost 7 bases at V and 0 bases at J; junction bases unmatched: 1. The CDR3 loop reads CSGDRLNTEAFF. The CDR3, as DNA: TGCAGCGGGGACAGGTTGAACACTGAAGCTTTCTTT.

The chain recombines TRBV27 with TRBJ2-1; TRBD1 agrees at 9 bases. The trim removed 6 bases at V and 6 bases at J, leaving 0 bases unmatched. CDR1 and CDR2 from the germline V gene are MNHEY and SMNVEV (reference sequence). There are 12 residues in the CDR3. The CDR3 loop reads CASRDRGNEQFF. The CDR3 DNA reads TGTGCCAGCAGGGACAGGGGCAATGAGCAGTTCTTC.

The genes are TRBV7-8 and TRBJ2-7, with 7 bases matching TRBD1. CDR3 length: 12 amino acids. Germline trimming cut 4 bases from V and 3 bases from J; bases unmatched to any gene: 0. Per germline, CDR1 SGHVS and CDR2 FQNEAQ. For the CDR3, the DNA is TGTGCCAGCAGCTGGGACAGCTACGAGCAGTACTTC. Translating gives CASSWDSYEQYF.